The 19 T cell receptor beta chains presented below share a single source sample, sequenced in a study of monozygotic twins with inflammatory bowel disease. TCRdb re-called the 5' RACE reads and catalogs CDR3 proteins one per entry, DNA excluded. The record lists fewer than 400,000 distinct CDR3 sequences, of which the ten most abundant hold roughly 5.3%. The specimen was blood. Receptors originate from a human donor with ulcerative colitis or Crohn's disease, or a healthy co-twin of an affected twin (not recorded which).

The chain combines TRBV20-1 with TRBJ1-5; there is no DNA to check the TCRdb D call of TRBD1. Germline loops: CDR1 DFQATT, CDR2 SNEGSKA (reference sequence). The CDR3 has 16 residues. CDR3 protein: CSARDGQGNSNQPQHF.

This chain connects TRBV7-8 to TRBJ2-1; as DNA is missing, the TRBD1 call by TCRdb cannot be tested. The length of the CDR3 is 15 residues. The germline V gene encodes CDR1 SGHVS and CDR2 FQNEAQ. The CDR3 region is CASSLPDRTYNEQFF.

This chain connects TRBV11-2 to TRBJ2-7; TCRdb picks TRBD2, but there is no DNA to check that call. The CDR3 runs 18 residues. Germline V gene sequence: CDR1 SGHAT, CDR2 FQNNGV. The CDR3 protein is CASSLVFLAGDSSYEQYF.

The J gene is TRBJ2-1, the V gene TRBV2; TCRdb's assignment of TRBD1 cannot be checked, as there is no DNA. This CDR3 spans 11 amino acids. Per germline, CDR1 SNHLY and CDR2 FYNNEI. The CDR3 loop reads CAMNRQLKQFF.

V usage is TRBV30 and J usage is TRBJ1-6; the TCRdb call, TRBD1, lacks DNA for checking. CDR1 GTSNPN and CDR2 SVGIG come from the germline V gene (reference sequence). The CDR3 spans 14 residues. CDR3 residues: CAWSGARGNSPLHF.

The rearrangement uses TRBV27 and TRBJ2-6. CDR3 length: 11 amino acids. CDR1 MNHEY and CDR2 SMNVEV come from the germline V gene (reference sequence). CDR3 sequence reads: CASRGANVLTF.

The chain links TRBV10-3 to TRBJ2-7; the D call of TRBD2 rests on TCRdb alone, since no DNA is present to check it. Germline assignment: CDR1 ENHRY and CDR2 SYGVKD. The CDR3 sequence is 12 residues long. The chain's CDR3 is CAIRGNGGEQYF.

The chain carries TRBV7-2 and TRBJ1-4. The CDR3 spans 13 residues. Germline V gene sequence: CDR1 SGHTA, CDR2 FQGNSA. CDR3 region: CASSSLLSEKLFF.

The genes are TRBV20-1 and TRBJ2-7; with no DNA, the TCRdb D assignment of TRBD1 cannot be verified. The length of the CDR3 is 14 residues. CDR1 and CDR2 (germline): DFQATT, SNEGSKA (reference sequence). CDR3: CSANGGTVQYEQYF.

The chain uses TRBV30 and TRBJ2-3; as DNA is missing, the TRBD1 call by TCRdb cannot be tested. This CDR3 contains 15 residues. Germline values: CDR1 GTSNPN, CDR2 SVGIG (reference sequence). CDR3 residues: CAWSVDVGTTDTQYF.

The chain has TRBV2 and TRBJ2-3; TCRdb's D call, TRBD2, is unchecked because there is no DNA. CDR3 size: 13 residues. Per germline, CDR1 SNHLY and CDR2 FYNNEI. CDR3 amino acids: CASGRARTDTQYF.

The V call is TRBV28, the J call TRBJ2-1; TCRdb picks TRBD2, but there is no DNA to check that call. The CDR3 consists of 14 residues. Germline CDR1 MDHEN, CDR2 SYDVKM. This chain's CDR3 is CAIGLGGGQDEQFF.

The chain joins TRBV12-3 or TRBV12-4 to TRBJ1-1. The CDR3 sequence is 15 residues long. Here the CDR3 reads CASSLRAGHDTEAFF.

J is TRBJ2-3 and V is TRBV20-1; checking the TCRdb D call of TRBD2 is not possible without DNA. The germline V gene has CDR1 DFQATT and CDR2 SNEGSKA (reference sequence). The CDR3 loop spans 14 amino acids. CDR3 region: CSPSSASGADTQYF.

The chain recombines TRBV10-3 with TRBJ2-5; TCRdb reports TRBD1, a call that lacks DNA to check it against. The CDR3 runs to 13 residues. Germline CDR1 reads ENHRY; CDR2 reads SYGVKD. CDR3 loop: CAISEGGARTQYF.

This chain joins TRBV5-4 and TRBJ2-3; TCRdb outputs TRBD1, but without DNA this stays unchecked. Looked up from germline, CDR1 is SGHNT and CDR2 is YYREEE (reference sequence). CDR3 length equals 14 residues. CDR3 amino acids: CASTKRGLADTQYF.

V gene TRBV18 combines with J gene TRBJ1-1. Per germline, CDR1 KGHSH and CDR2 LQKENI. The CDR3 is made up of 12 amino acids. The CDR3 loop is CASSPMESEAFF.

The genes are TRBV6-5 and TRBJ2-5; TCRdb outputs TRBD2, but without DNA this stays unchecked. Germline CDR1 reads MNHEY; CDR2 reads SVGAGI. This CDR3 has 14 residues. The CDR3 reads CASSYGTLKETQYF.

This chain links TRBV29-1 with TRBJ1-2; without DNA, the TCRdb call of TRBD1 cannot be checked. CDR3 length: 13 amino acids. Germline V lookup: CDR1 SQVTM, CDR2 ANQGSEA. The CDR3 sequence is CSAERDLNYGYTF.